The 21 T cell receptor beta chains reported below all come from one sample, sequenced in a study of identical twins (dated by TCRdb to 2016 to 2017). Libraries were built with 5' RACE. Sequencing relied on an Illumina HiSeq 2000. The raw public data were reprocessed by TCRdb itself: fastp quality trimming at Q25, MiXCR clonotype calling, in-frame beta chains only. CDR3 protein sequences are deduplicated, and each keeps its most common genes and DNA. The sample contains roughly 770,000 distinct CDR3 sequences, over 15% of them found a single time. Roughly 14% of the sample rests with the top ten. The sample was also linked to a second study, of T cells expressing NK-cell markers.

Sample: PBMCs. The source is a woman younger than 30 in good health.

The sample holds a few counts of this clonotype. This chain uses TRBV20-1 with TRBJ2-1, with 13 bases matching TRBD2. Losses at the gene ends were 3 bases for V and 3 bases for J; bases not matched to a gene: 5. The CDR3 sequence is 16 residues long. Per germline, CDR1 DFQATT and CDR2 SNEGSKA (reference sequence). The CDR3 spells CSARGTSGKVYNEQFF. As DNA, the CDR3 is TGCAGTGCTAGGGGGACTAGCGGGAAGGTCTACAATGAGCAGTTCTTC.

The rearrangement links TRBV27 to TRBJ2-2, with a possible D match to TRBD1 (5 bases). V was clipped by 2 bases and J by 6 bases, with 16 bases between them. The CDR3 covers 16 residues. From germline, CDR1 is MNHEY and CDR2 SMNVEV (reference sequence). CDR3 DNA sequence: TGTGCCAGCAGTTTAATGGTTCAGGGTGGCCCCGGGGAGCTGTTTTTT. It encodes CASSLMVQGGPGELFF.

V gene TRBV28 combines with J gene TRBJ2-1; 8 bases line up with TRBD2. V gave up 6 bases and J gave up 10 bases; unmatched junction bases: 8. This CDR3 contains 13 residues. Germline CDR1 MDHEN, CDR2 SYDVKM. CDR3 DNA sequence: TGTGCCAGCAGCGTACCCCAGCGGGAGGAGCAGTTCTTC. Amino acid sequence: CASSVPQREEQFF.

This clonotype was seen many times. V is TRBV7-9 and J is TRBJ2-2, with 7 positions matching TRBD1. The CDR3 has 15 amino acids. Unmatched junction bases numbered 4, after V lost 5 bases and J lost 1 base. Per germline, CDR1 SEHNR and CDR2 FQNEAQ (reference sequence). As DNA, the CDR3 is TGTGCCAGCAGCCCGGGACAGCTGAACACCGGGGAGCTGTTTTTT. The encoded protein is CASSPGQLNTGELFF.

The rearrangement uses TRBV20-1 and TRBJ1-2; TRBD1 might be the D (5 bases). The germline V gene has CDR1 DFQATT and CDR2 SNEGSKA (reference sequence). The CDR3 contains 13 residues. Trimming took 3 bases from V and 3 from J, leaving 11 bases between them. The CDR3 bases are TGCAGTGCTAGGCCGGGGACTTACTATGGCTACACCTTC. Amino acids: CSARPGTYYGYTF.

The rearrangement links TRBV9 to TRBJ2-1; TRBD1 might be the D (5 bases). Trimming shortened V by 0 bases and J by 7 bases, and 14 bases separated the two germline ends. Per germline, CDR1 SGDLS and CDR2 YYNGEE. The CDR3 covers 15 residues. The CDR3 reads CASSVGAGLGNEQFF. The CDR3 DNA reads TGTGCCAGCAGCGTAGGGGCAGGGTTAGGTAATGAGCAGTTCTTC.

This clonotype was picked up one time. This chain uses TRBV7-9 with TRBJ2-1; possible D gene TRBD2, 6 bases. CDR1 is SEHNR, CDR2 FQNEAQ, per germline (reference sequence). The CDR3 runs to 15 residues. The ends were cut back, 6 bases at V and 2 bases at J, with 14 bases in the middle. The CDR3 region has the DNA TGTGCCAGCAGAACCAGCGGGCGGGCCTACAATGAGCAGTTCTTC. This codes for CASRTSGRAYNEQFF. The full variable domain, rest sourced from reference TRBV7-9 and TRBJ2-1, is DTGVSQNPRHKITKRGQNVTFRCDPISEHNRLYWYRQTLGQGPEFLTYFQNEAQLEKSRLLSDRFSAERPKGSFSTLEIQRTEQGDSAMYLCASRTSGRAYNEQFFGPGTRLTVL.

CDR3 residues: CASRITLQETQYF. The CDR3, as DNA: TGTGCCAGCCGCATCACGCTCCAAGAGACCCAGTACTTC. V usage is TRBV7-2 and J usage is TRBJ2-5; D remains ambiguous. V lost 8 bases and J lost 1, with 11 bases in between. From germline, CDR1 is SGHTA and CDR2 FQGNSA. The CDR3 sequence is 13 residues long.

The V call is TRBV10-2, the J call TRBJ1-2; 7 nucleotides match TRBD1. Per the germline V gene, CDR1 is WSHSY and CDR2 is SAAADI. This CDR3 region has 13 residues. The V segment lost 6 bases and the J segment 8 bases; nucleotides outside the gene matches: 9. Here the CDR3 DNA reads TGCGCCAGCAGCCCCGACAGGGAATTAGGCTACACCTTC. This sequence encodes CASSPDRELGYTF.

At least ten counts were recorded for this clonotype. The chain has TRBV12-3 or TRBV12-4 and TRBJ1-2; D is possibly TRBD1 (6 bases). Trimming pared 6 bases from V and 4 bases from J, leaving 18 bases between. This CDR3 spans 15 amino acids. The CDR3 DNA sequence: TGTGCCAGCAGCCCCACGGCAGGGGACGTCTATGGCTACACCTTC. As protein: CASSPTAGDVYGYTF.

This clonotype was picked up a small number of times. The chain has TRBV12-3 or TRBV12-4 and TRBJ2-5, with D hard to call. With 3 bases removed from V and 4 bases from J, the gap between germline ends came to 9 bases. The CDR3 is made up of 13 amino acids. CDR3 nucleotide sequence: TGTGCCAGCAGTTTCAACTGGGGAGAGACCCAGTACTTC. Protein product: CASSFNWGETQYF.

The J gene is TRBJ2-3, the V gene TRBV7-2; D call uncertain. Germline CDR1 is SGHTA and CDR2 is FQGNSA. The CDR3 consists of 15 residues. Deletions cut 5 bases from V and 0 bases from J, with 12 bases between. The CDR3 here is CASSPHVTSTDTQYF. CDR3 nucleotides: TGTGCCAGCAGCCCACATGTGACTAGCACAGATACGCAGTATTTT.

The gene calls are TRBV7-6 and TRBJ1-1; D unresolved. V was trimmed by 4 bases and J by 4 bases, leaving 16 bases between them. CDR1 and CDR2 from the germline V gene are SGHVS and FNYEAQ. The CDR3 runs 15 residues. The chain's CDR3 is CASSSTGFSGTEAFF. CDR3 sequence (DNA): TGTGCCAGCAGCTCAACCGGGTTTTCGGGCACTGAAGCTTTCTTT. Full variable domain (rest looked up from reference TRBV7-6 and TRBJ1-1): GAGVSQSPRYKVTKRGQDVALRCDPISGHVSLYWYRQALGQGPEFLTYFNYEAQQDKSGLPNDRFSAERPEGSISTLTIQRTEQRDSAMYRCASSSTGFSGTEAFFGQGTRLTVV.

This sequence joins TRBV11-2 and TRBJ2-3; 7 bases are shared with TRBD1. This CDR3 region has 15 residues. J gave up 4 bases and V 5 bases, and 9 bases lay outside the gene matches. Germline CDR1 is SGHAT and CDR2 is FQNNGV. The DNA of the CDR3 is TGTGCCAGCAGCGCCTCCCCGCAGGGGGCAGATACGCAGTATTTT. It codes for CASSASPQGADTQYF.

The CDR3 sequence: CASSVGRHGTGALAKNIQYF. In nucleotides, the CDR3 is TGTGCCAGCAGCGTAGGAAGGCACGGGACAGGGGCCCTAGCCAAAAACATTCAGTACTTC. The chain uses TRBV9 and TRBJ2-4, with 10 bases fitting TRBD1. The length of the CDR3 is 20 residues. Unmatched junction bases numbered 12, after V lost 0 bases and J lost 0 bases. CDR1 SGDLS and CDR2 YYNGEE come from the germline V gene. The full variable domain, in which reference TRBV9 and TRBJ2-4 provide the parts outside the CDR3, is DSGVTQTPKHLITATGQRVTLRCSPRSGDLSVYWYQQSLDQGLQFLIQYYNGEERAKGNILERFSAQQFPDLHSELNLSSLELGDSALYFCASSVGRHGTGALAKNIQYFGAGTRLSVL.

This chain connects TRBV6-5 to TRBJ2-3; 7 positions match TRBD2. CDR3 length: 18 residues. Trimming took 0 bases from V and 1 from J; bases not matched to a gene: 10. CDR1 and CDR2 from the germline V gene are MNHEY and SVGAGI. CDR3 in DNA: TGTGCCAGCAGTTACTCGGGGACTACTTCGGATGGCACAGATACGCAGTATTTT. Its protein product is CASSYSGTTSDGTDTQYF.

This clonotype was found many times. The chain recombines TRBV6-5 with TRBJ2-7, with a weak D call TRBD2 (6 bases). Trimming took off 4 bases at V and 0 bases at J, with 10 bases between the two ends. Germline CDR1 is MNHEY and CDR2 is SVGAGI. The CDR3 has 14 residues. CDR3 nucleotide sequence: TGTGCCAGCAGTTTCAGGGAGGCCTCCTACGAGCAGTACTTC. This sequence encodes CASSFREASYEQYF.

V gene TRBV14 combines with J gene TRBJ1-2; D not certain. The germline V gene has CDR1 SGHDN and CDR2 FVKESK. There are 13 residues in the CDR3. V gave up 8 bases and J gave up 8 bases, with 18 bases separating them. The CDR3 DNA follows: TGTGCCAGCGAGGGCGGCCGAAGGGAGGGCTACACCTTC. Translation gives CASEGGRREGYTF.

The genes are TRBV5-5 and TRBJ2-1; 7 bases align to TRBD2. The CDR3 is 16 amino acids. V was pared by 3 bases and J by 9 bases, with 15 bases of the junction left unmatched. Germline V gives CDR1 SGHKS, CDR2 YYEKEE (reference sequence). Written as DNA, the CDR3 is TGTGCCAGCAGCTCTAGACTAGCTTATTTCGATGGTGAGCAGTTCTTC. Protein sequence: CASSSRLAYFDGEQFF.

This clonotype was detected only a few times. This chain connects TRBV12-3 or TRBV12-4 to TRBJ2-5; D is tentatively TRBD1 or TRBD2 (5 bases each). There are 15 residues in the CDR3. Trimming removed 1 base from V and 0 bases from J, with 9 bases in between. The CDR3 here is CASSLGGSYQETQYF. The DNA of the CDR3 is TGTGCCAGCAGTTTAGGGGGGTCATACCAAGAGACCCAGTACTTC.

This clonotype was recorded a few times. The chain is built from TRBV20-1 and TRBJ1-6; the D gene is possibly TRBD1 (6 bases). The V gene's germline CDR1 is DFQATT and CDR2 SNEGSKA (reference sequence). CDR3 length equals 14 residues. The V end lost 5 bases, the J end lost 5 bases, and 13 bases lay between the germline ends. CDR3 sequence: CSAGRGGDNSPLHF. Here the CDR3 DNA reads TGCAGTGCTGGCCGCGGGGGCGATAATTCACCCCTCCACTTT.